The present TCR beta chain was sequenced within a study of blood T cell repertoires in COVID-19. On the study more broadly: Acute and convalescent COVID-19 samples came from the United States, Italy and Spain.

Under the authors' procedure: Quantification of nucleated cells was approximated via reference gene primer amplification. Generated by immunoSEQ multiplex PCR, the TCRdb table keeps only in-frame clones and is missing some. V, J and clone size were drawn from that table, and D and trimming were deduced from the DNA. The sample holds around 320,000 clones, roughly 90% seen once. Individuals drawn from approximately 26 US areas were about 18 to 100 years old. Cohort placement rested on clinical history that participants reported themselves. Germline CDR1 reads KGHDR; CDR2 reads SFDVKD. The junction had 8 bases not matched to a gene; V was cut back by 1 base and J by 8 bases. CDR3 length: 16 residues.

This TCR was sampled from a woman younger than 35 with acute COVID-19. Sequencing input: PBMCs or T cells enriched from blood (not recorded which). This chain uses TRBV24-1 with TRBJ2-1; TRBD2 aligns across 9 bases. DNA for the CDR3: TGTGCCACCAGTGATTTTATGGCGGGAGGGCCCCATGAGCAGTTCTTC. Amino acid sequence: CATSDFMAGGPHEQFF.